Detailed here is one T cell receptor beta chain. As yet, its antigen is unknown. Measured with immunoSEQ multiplex PCR; TCRdb has only the in-frame clones, and not every one. Found here are roughly 570,000 clones, 95% to 98% of them singletons; the top ten hold approximately 0.33%. The data derive from a study of shared clonotypes between healthy human individuals. Across the whole study: Each donor contributed plates that comprised three CD4 naive, three CD4 memory, two CD8 naive and one CD8 memory. General study results and limits: Clonotype sharing levels among donors were expected to vary with sequencing depth. Clonotypes which were not shared had lower generation probabilities than clonotypes that all four donors shared.

Germline loops: CDR1 SGHAT, CDR2 FQNNGV. Trimming cost V 1 base and J 4 bases; bases outside gene matches: 1. CDR3 size: 14 residues. CD45RO-negative cells were positively selected for CCR7, leaving out terminally differentiated effector memory CD45RA+ cells. The chain is built from TRBV11-2 and TRBJ2-1, with 7 nucleotides matching TRBD1. This TCR was sampled from a man younger than 45 in good health. The sequencing sample was made of naive CD8+ T cells sorted from blood. In DNA, the CDR3 is TGTGCCAGCAGCTTAGGGACAGGATACAATGAGCAGTTCTTC. Residues: CASSLGTGYNEQFF.